This TCR beta chain derives from a study of naive CD8 T cells in extremely preterm neonates. Of note for this clone: As yet, its antigen is unknown.

Study-level results: Compared with older groups, preterm CDR3s were shorter, with fewer N additions and less trimming. Preterm neonates had significantly lower iChao1 richness than other age groups. Term neonates about 0.4%, young children 0.03%, adults about 0.01%; preterm neonates shared 2.7%.

Elective cesarean births at about 37-41 weeks, without labor or membrane rupture, supplied the cord blood. Germline assignment: CDR1 SEHNR and CDR2 FQNEAQ (reference sequence). V dropped 5 bases and J dropped 3 bases, with 10 bases sitting between them. CDR3 size: 13 residues. Sequencing was performed with immunoSEQ multiplex PCR; in TCRdb, only in-frame clones are kept and a portion is missing. The table records some 6,100 clones, 98% of them present only once. The genes are TRBV7-9 and TRBJ1-1, with a weak D call TRBD1 (5 bases). Sequencing input: naive CD8+ T cells from cord blood. This sequence originates from a newborn in good health. The CDR3 sequence is CASSPRQYTEAFF. The CDR3 bases are TGTGCCAGCAGCCCCCGACAGTACACTGAAGCTTTCTTT.